The 10 T cell receptor beta chains below come from one sample, sequenced in a study of radiotherapy plus CTLA-4 blockade in lung cancer. The method was immunoSEQ multiplex PCR; TCRdb's version includes in-frame clones alone and lacks a portion of them. The sample shows 100,000 to 150,000 clones, 90% of them seen only once. The sample consisted of peripheral blood, taken from a patient treated with radiotherapy plus ipilimumab. All receptors derive from a human donor with non-small cell lung cancer that progressed on radiotherapy plus ipilimumab.

The J gene is TRBJ1-1, the V gene TRBV14, with 7 positions matching TRBD1. Trimming took 4 bases from V and 0 from J; bases not matched to a gene: 2. From germline, CDR1 is SGHDN and CDR2 FVKESK. The CDR3 has 14 amino acids. This CDR3 is CASSPGQLNTEAFF. Here the CDR3 DNA reads TGTGCCAGCAGCCCGGGACAGTTGAACACTGAAGCTTTCTTT.

DNA for the CDR3: TGTGCCAGCAGCTTCGCGAGCTCCTACGAGCAGTACTTC. This codes for CASSFASSYEQYF. The V and J genes are TRBV7-9 and TRBJ2-7, with D unresolved. The CDR3 has 13 amino acids. V lost 3 bases, J lost 0 bases, and 6 bases lay in between. CDR1 and CDR2 (germline): SEHNR, FQNEAQ (reference sequence).

The chain uses TRBV19 and TRBJ2-6; the match to TRBD1 covers 12 bases. The CDR3 sequence is 18 residues long. V trimming: 7 bases; J trimming: 4 bases; junction bases outside the gene matches: 11. Germline CDR1 and CDR2: LNHDA and SQIVND (reference sequence). Written as DNA, the CDR3 is TGTGCCAGTAACGACCCGGGACAGGGGGCGCTCGGGGCCAACGTCCTGACTTTC. Its translation is CASNDPGQGALGANVLTF. Using reference TRBV19 and TRBJ2-6 for the parts outside the CDR3, the full variable domain is DGGITQSPKYLFRKEGQNVTLSCEQNLNHDAMYWYRQDPGQGLRLIYYSQIVNDFQKGDIAEGYSVSREKKESFPLTVTSAQKNPTAFYLCASNDPGQGALGANVLTFGAGSRLTVL.

This chain links TRBV6-6 with TRBJ1-5; the D is unclear. CDR3 length equals 16 residues. The V gene's germline CDR1 is MNHNY and CDR2 SVGAGI (reference sequence). V was shortened by 5 bases and J by 4 bases, with 18 bases between the two germline ends. CDR3 coding DNA: TGTGCCAGCAGTCCATCGGATGGAGTGGGAAATCAGCCCCAGCATTTT. As protein: CASSPSDGVGNQPQHF.

This chain links TRBV27 with TRBJ2-2; D remains ambiguous. CDR1 is MNHEY and CDR2 is SMNVEV in the germline V gene (reference sequence). This CDR3 spans 17 amino acids. Trimming took off 2 bases at V and 5 bases at J, with 18 bases between the two ends. The CDR3 DNA reads TGTGCCAGCAGTTTACAGGCTCGAAACAGAGATACCGGGGAGCTGTTTTTT. It encodes CASSLQARNRDTGELFF.

The chain recombines TRBV4-1 with TRBJ1-1, with D tentatively TRBD1 (5 bases). Trimming pared 0 bases from V and 3 bases from J, leaving 14 bases between. The CDR3 is made up of 16 amino acids. Germline-derived CDR1 and CDR2 are MGHRA and YSYEKL. CDR3 sequence reads: CASSQDLGGGHTEAFF. The DNA for the CDR3 is TGCGCCAGCAGCCAAGATCTGGGGGGAGGGCACACTGAAGCTTTCTTT.

This clone came up once. The CDR3 coding sequence is TGTGCCAGCAGCGCCGGGACAGGGCTAGTAAACACCATATATTTT. Translated, it gives CASSAGTGLVNTIYF. The chain recombines TRBV9 with TRBJ1-3; 9 bases are a match to TRBD1. V dropped 3 bases and J dropped 6; count of bases not matched to a gene: 7. The length of the CDR3 is 15 residues. Per the germline V gene, CDR1 is SGDLS and CDR2 is YYNGEE.

This clone was seen once. This rearrangement joins TRBV6-1 to TRBJ2-7, with D maybe TRBD1 (5 bases). CDR1 and CDR2 (germline): MNHNS, SASEGT. The CDR3 spans 15 residues. Trimming removed 0 bases from V and 5 bases from J, with 14 bases in between. CDR3 loop: CASSEAGAGPNEQYF. The CDR3 DNA sequence: TGTGCCAGCAGTGAAGCTGGGGCAGGGCCCAACGAGCAGTACTTC.

Here the CDR3 DNA reads TGTGCCAGCTCAACTCTAGCGGGAGAGGGTGGCGAGCAGTACTTC. Its translation is CASSTLAGEGGEQYF. J is TRBJ2-7 and V is TRBV18; 10 bases are a match to TRBD2. This CDR3 has 15 residues. Trimming cost V 5 bases and J 6 bases; bases outside gene matches: 10. Per the germline V gene, CDR1 is KGHSH and CDR2 is LQKENI.

CDR3 coding DNA: TGTGCCAGCAGTGAGCAGTATTTT. This translates into CASSEQYF. The rearrangement joins TRBV2 to TRBJ2-3; D is ambiguous. CDR3 length: 8 amino acids. The germline V and J ends were trimmed by 3 bases and 11 bases, with 0 bases remaining between them. Germline V gives CDR1 SNHLY, CDR2 FYNNEI.